One and the same sample provided the 18 T cell receptor beta chains below, sequenced in a study of blood T cell repertoires in COVID-19. Sequenced by immunoSEQ multiplex PCR; TCRdb stores in-frame clones only, minus some. The table shows 65,000 to 70,000 clones, with roughly 79% occurring only once. The sequenced material came from peripheral blood. Receptors originate from a man between 60 and 70 years old with acute or convalescent COVID-19.

This rearrangement joins TRBV4-3 to TRBJ2-5, with a tentative D call TRBD1 (6 bases). The CDR3 sequence is 13 residues long. Trimming pared 4 bases from V and 3 bases from J, leaving 9 bases between. Per the germline V gene, CDR1 is LGHNA and CDR2 is YSLEER. CDR3 bases: TGCGCCAGCAGCCGACACAGGGAAGAGACCCAGTACTTC. It is translated as CASSRHREETQYF.

J is TRBJ1-5 and V is TRBV5-4; the D gene is possibly TRBD1 (5 bases). CDR1 is SGHNT and CDR2 is YYREEE in the germline V gene (reference sequence). Trimming shortened V by 8 bases and J by 2 bases, and 20 bases separated the two germline ends. The CDR3 consists of 16 residues. Written as DNA, the CDR3 is TGTGCCAGGACATCGGAGGGGCAGGGTGGCAATCAGCCCCAGCATTTT. As protein: CARTSEGQGGNQPQHF.

The rearrangement uses TRBV18 and TRBJ1-6; D is ambiguous. Germline V gene lookup returns CDR1 KGHSH and CDR2 LQKENI. This CDR3 comprises 13 residues. The V gene lost 5 bases and the J gene lost 6 bases, with 8 bases spanning the gap. CDR3 sequence: CASSGSGNSPLHF. The CDR3 DNA reads as TGTGCCAGCTCAGGGTCGGGTAATTCACCCCTCCACTTT.

This sequence joins TRBV6-5 and TRBJ1-3; D may be TRBD1 (6 bases). Germline lookup yields CDR1 MNHEY and CDR2 SVGAGI. This CDR3 region has 16 residues. V was cut by 4 bases and J by 0 bases, with 13 bases left in between. CDR3 sequence reads: CASSSGTLSSGNTIYF. CDR3 sequence (DNA): TGTGCCAGCAGTTCGGGGACATTGAGCTCTGGAAACACCATATATTTT.

The gene calls are TRBV15 and TRBJ2-3, with D maybe TRBD1 (5 bases). The CDR3 is made up of 16 amino acids. Germline CDR1 is LNHNV and CDR2 is YYDKDF (reference sequence). V was cut by 0 bases and J by 4 bases, with 14 bases left in between. CDR3 nucleotides: TGTGCCACCAGCAGAGACAGGGCTGGGTTATCAGATACGCAGTATTTT. Amino acid sequence: CATSRDRAGLSDTQYF. The whole variable domain, remainder taken from reference TRBV15 and TRBJ2-3, is DAMVIQNPRYQVTQFGKPVTLSCSQTLNHNVMYWYQQKSSQAPKLLFHYYDKDFNNEADTPDNFQSRRPNTSFCFLDIRSPGLGDTAMYLCATSRDRAGLSDTQYFGPGTRLTVL.

CDR3 residues: CASSEDTFIPYEQYF. For the CDR3, the DNA is TGTGCCAGCAGTGAGGACACCTTCATCCCCTACGAGCAGTACTTC. This rearrangement joins TRBV6-1 to TRBJ2-7; possible D gene TRBD1, 5 bases. The germline V gene has CDR1 MNHNS and CDR2 SASEGT. This CDR3 is built from 15 residues. Trimming cost V 3 bases and J 2 bases, with 14 bases left between them.

This clone was counted a single time. This chain uses TRBV28 with TRBJ1-1; 7 nucleotides align to TRBD1. This CDR3 spans 14 amino acids. J gave up 4 bases and V 6 bases, and 8 bases lay outside the gene matches. CDR1 is MDHEN, CDR2 SYDVKM, per germline. For the CDR3, the DNA is TGTGCCAGCAGCCCACCTAACAGGGGCACTGAAGCTTTCTTT. Translation gives CASSPPNRGTEAFF.

This chain joins TRBV27 and TRBJ1-1; TRBD1 matches 8 bases. The germline gives CDR1 MNHEY, CDR2 SMNVEV (reference sequence). The CDR3 loop spans 18 amino acids. Trimming removed 5 bases from V and 0 bases from J; junction bases left unmatched: 14. CDR3 protein: CASSGGQGLYGVNTEAFF. DNA of the CDR3: TGTGCCAGCAGTGGAGGACAGGGACTTTATGGAGTGAACACTGAAGCTTTCTTT.

The J gene is TRBJ1-4, the V gene TRBV7-9; 7 nucleotides line up with TRBD1. Germline V gives CDR1 SEHNR, CDR2 FQNEAQ (reference sequence). The junction had 14 bases not matched to a gene; V was cut back by 8 bases and J by 8 bases. CDR3 length: 15 residues. CDR3 in amino acids: CASGHGRTGGEKLFF. For the CDR3, the DNA is TGTGCCAGCGGACACGGCAGGACAGGTGGGGAAAAACTGTTTTTT.

The CDR3 region is CASSTGRLSNTGELFF. The CDR3 nucleotides read TGTGCCAGCAGCACAGGGCGGCTTTCGAACACCGGGGAGCTGTTTTTT. This chain connects TRBV7-8 to TRBJ2-2; TRBD1 might be the D (6 bases). The ends were cut back, 5 bases at V and 0 bases at J, with 13 bases in the middle. CDR1 is SGHVS, CDR2 FQNEAQ, per germline. This CDR3 has 16 residues.

The chain recombines TRBV2 with TRBJ1-2; maybe TRBD1 (5 bases). This CDR3 is 11 amino acids long. Deletions cut 6 bases from V and 8 bases from J, with 10 bases between. Germline V lookup: CDR1 SNHLY, CDR2 FYNNEI. The CDR3 loop reads CASSIRGGYTF. The DNA of the CDR3 is TGTGCCAGCAGCATCCGGGGGGGCTACACCTTC.

The CDR3 loop reads CASSRTPSSGNTIYF. For the CDR3, the DNA is TGTGCCAGCTCCCGGACACCTAGCTCTGGAAACACCATATATTTT. The gene calls are TRBV18 and TRBJ1-3; tentatively, D is TRBD1 (5 bases). The CDR3 has 15 amino acids. V lost 6 bases and J 0 bases, leaving 12 bases between the germline ends. From germline, CDR1 is KGHSH and CDR2 LQKENI.

The V call is TRBV3-1 (or the pseudogene TRBV3-2), the J call TRBJ1-1, with no clear D. The CDR3 is made up of 14 amino acids. V was trimmed by 4 bases and J by 6 bases, leaving 15 bases between them. From germline, CDR1 is LGHDT and CDR2 YNNKEL (reference sequence). CDR3 coding DNA: TGTGCCAGCAGCCCGTTACAGTTGGTTTCTGAAGCTTTCTTT. It is translated as CASSPLQLVSEAFF.

V usage is TRBV11-2 and J usage is TRBJ1-1; no definite D call. V dropped 5 bases and J dropped 1 base, with 8 bases sitting between them. CDR3 length equals 13 residues. Germline CDR1 reads SGHAT; CDR2 reads FQNNGV. The CDR3 nucleotides read TGTGCCAGCAGCCAAACCAGGAACACTGAAGCTTTCTTT. This translates into CASSQTRNTEAFF.

The chain employs TRBV5-1 and TRBJ1-1; the D is unclear. Germline values: CDR1 SGHRS, CDR2 YFSETQ. The V end lost 0 bases, the J end lost 1 base, and 13 bases lay between the germline ends. This CDR3 region has 16 residues. The CDR3 DNA follows: TGCGCCAGCAGCTTGGACCCCGGCAGGCGGAACACTGAAGCTTTCTTT. The encoded protein is CASSLDPGRRNTEAFF.

The chain links TRBV18 to TRBJ1-2, with TRBD1 matching over 9 bases. J gave up 8 bases and V 4 bases, and 8 bases lay outside the gene matches. This CDR3 comprises 14 residues. Germline V lookup: CDR1 KGHSH, CDR2 LQKENI. CDR3 in DNA: TGTGCCAGCTCACTCCGGGACAGGGTAGAGGGCTACACCTTC. Translating gives CASSLRDRVEGYTF.

V is TRBV7-9 and J is TRBJ2-5; TRBD1 matches 8 bases. The V and J ends lost 4 bases and 5 bases, in that order; junction bases with no gene match: 9. Germline V gene lookup returns CDR1 SEHNR and CDR2 FQNEAQ (reference sequence). The CDR3 has 15 amino acids. The CDR3 loop is CASSSLGQGPETQYF. The CDR3 nucleotides are TGTGCCAGCAGCTCCCTCGGACAGGGTCCGGAGACCCAGTACTTC. The full variable domain, rest sourced from reference TRBV7-9 and TRBJ2-5, is DTGVSQNPRHKITKRGQNVTFRCDPISEHNRLYWYRQTLGQGPEFLTYFQNEAQLEKSRLLSDRFSAERPKGSFSTLEIQRTEQGDSAMYLCASSSLGQGPETQYFGPGTRLLVL.

In this sample, this clone turned up once. This chain connects TRBV3-1 (or the pseudogene TRBV3-2) to TRBJ2-7, with D possibly matching TRBD1 (6 bases). CDR3 length: 15 residues. Between the trimmed V and J ends, which lost 1 base and 2 bases, there was a span of 12 bases. The germline V gene encodes CDR1 LGHDT and CDR2 YNNKEL (reference sequence). The CDR3 loop is CASSQVRTVPYEQYF. As DNA, the CDR3 is TGTGCCAGCAGCCAAGTTCGGACAGTCCCCTACGAGCAGTACTTC.